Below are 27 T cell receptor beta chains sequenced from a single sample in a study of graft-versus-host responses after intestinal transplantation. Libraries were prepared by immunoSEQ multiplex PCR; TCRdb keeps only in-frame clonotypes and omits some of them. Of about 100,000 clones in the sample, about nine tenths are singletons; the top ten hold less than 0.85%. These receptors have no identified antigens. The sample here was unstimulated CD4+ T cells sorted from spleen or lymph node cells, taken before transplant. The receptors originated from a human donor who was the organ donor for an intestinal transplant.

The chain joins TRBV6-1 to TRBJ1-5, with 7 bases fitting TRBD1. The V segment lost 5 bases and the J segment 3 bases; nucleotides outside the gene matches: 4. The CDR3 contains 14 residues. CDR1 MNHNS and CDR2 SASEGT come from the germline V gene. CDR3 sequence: CASSFGQANQPQHF. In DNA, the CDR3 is TGTGCCAGCAGTTTCGGACAGGCCAATCAGCCCCAGCATTTT.

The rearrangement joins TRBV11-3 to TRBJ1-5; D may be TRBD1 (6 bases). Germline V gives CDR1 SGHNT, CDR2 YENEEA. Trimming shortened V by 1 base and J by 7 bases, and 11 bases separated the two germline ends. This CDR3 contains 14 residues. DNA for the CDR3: TGTGCCAGCAGCTTAGCGACAGGAGCCCAGCCCCAGCATTTT. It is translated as CASSLATGAQPQHF.

In nucleotides, the CDR3 is TGTGCCAGCAGCGCGGACCTCGGAGGCTATGAAAAACTGTTTTTT. Translated, it gives CASSADLGGYEKLFF. The chain recombines TRBV7-9 with TRBJ1-4, with no clear D. Germline CDR1 SEHNR, CDR2 FQNEAQ (reference sequence). This CDR3 contains 15 residues. The V gene lost 5 bases and the J gene lost 6 bases, with 16 bases spanning the gap.

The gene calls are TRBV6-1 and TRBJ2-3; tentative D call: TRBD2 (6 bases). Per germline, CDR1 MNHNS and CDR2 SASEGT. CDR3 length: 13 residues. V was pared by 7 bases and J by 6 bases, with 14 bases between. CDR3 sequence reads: CASKAGSADTQYF. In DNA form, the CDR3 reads TGTGCCAGCAAGGCGGGGAGTGCGGATACGCAGTATTTT.

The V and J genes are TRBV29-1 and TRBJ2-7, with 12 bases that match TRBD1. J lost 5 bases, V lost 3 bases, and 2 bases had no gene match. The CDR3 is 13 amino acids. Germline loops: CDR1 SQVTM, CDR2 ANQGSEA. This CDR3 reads CSVDGTGGDEQYF. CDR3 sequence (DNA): TGCAGCGTTGACGGGACAGGGGGCGACGAGCAGTACTTC.

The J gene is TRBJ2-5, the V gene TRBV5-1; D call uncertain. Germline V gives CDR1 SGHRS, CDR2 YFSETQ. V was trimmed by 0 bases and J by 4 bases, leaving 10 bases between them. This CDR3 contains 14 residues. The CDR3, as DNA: TGCGCCAGCAGCTTGGAAGGGATGGGAGAGACCCAGTACTTC. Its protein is CASSLEGMGETQYF.

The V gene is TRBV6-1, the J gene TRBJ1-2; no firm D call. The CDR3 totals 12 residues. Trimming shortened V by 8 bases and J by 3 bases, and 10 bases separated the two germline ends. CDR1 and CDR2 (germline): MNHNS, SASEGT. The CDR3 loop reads CASGRGDYGYTF. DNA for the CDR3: TGTGCCAGCGGGCGAGGAGACTATGGCTACACCTTC.

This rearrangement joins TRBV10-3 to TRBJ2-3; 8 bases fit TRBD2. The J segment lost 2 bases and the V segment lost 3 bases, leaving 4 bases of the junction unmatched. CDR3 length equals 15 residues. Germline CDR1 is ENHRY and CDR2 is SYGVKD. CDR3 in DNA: TGTGCCATCAGTGAAGGCGGGAGGAACACAGATACGCAGTATTTT. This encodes CAISEGGRNTDTQYF.

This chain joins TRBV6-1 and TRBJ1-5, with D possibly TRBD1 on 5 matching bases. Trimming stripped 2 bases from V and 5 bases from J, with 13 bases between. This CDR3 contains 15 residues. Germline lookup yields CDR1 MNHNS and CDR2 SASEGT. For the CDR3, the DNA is TGTGCCAGCAGTGAACACCGGGCGGGGGATCAGCCCCAGCATTTT. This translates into CASSEHRAGDQPQHF.

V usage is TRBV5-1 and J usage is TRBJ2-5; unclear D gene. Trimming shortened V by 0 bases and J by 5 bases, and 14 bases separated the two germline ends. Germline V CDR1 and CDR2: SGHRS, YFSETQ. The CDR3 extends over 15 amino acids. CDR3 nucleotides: TGCGCCAGCAGCTTGGGGTCGACGGGTCGGGAGACCCAGTACTTC. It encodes CASSLGSTGRETQYF.

The CDR3 here is CASSPLLQVNTEAFF. The CDR3 nucleotides are TGTGCCAGCAGCCCGTTACTACAGGTGAACACTGAAGCTTTCTTT. This chain uses TRBV5-4 with TRBJ1-1, with D tentatively TRBD1 (5 bases). CDR1 SGHNT and CDR2 YYREEE come from the germline V gene (reference sequence). This CDR3 comprises 15 residues. V was trimmed by 4 bases and J by 0 bases, leaving 13 bases between them.

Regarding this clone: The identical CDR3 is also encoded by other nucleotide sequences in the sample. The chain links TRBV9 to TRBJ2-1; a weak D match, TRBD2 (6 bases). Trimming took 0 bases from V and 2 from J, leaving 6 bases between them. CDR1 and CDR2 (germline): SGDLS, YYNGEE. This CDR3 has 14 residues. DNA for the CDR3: TGTGCCAGCAGCGTAGGACTAGCCTACAATGAGCAGTTCTTC. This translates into CASSVGLAYNEQFF. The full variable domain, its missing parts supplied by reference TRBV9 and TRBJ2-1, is DSGVTQTPKHLITATGQRVTLRCSPRSGDLSVYWYQQSLDQGLQFLIQYYNGEERAKGNILERFSAQQFPDLHSELNLSSLELGDSALYFCASSVGLAYNEQFFGPGTRLTVL.

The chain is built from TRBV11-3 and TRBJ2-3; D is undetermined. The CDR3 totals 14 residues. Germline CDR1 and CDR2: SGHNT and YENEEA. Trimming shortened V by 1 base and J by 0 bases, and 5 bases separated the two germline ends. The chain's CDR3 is CASSLGTSTDTQYF. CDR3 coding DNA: TGTGCCAGCAGCTTAGGCACTAGCACAGATACGCAGTATTTT.

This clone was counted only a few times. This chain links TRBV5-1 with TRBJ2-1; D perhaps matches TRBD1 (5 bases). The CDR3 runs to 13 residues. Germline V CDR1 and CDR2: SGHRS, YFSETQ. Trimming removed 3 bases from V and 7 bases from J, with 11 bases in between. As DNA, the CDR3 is TGCGCCAGCAGCTCTCCTCAGGGAAATGAGCAGTTCTTC. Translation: CASSSPQGNEQFF.

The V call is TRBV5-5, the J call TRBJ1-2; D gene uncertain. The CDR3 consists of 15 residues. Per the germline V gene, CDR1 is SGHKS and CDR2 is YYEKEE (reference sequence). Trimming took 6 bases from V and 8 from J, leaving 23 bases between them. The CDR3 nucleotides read TGTGCCAGCACCAGTTGGGCTCCAATACAGTCGGGCTACACCTTC. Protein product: CASTSWAPIQSGYTF.

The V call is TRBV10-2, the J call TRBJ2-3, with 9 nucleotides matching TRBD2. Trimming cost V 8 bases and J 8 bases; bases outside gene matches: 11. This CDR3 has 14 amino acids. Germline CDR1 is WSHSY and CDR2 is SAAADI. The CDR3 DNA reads TGCGCCAGCCGAACGGGCGGGGGGGCTGGTACGCAGTATTTT. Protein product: CASRTGGGAGTQYF.

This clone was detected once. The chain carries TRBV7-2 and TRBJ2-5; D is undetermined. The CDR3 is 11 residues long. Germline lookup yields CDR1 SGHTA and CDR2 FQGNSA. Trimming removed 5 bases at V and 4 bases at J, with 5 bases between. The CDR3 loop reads CASSTVETQYF. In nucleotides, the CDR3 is TGTGCCAGCAGCACCGTAGAGACCCAGTACTTC.

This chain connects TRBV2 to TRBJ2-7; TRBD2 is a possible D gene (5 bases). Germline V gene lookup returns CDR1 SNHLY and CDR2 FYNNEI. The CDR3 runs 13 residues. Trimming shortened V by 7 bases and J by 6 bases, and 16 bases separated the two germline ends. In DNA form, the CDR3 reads TGTGCCAGCACCGACCCGACTAATGTCGAGCAGTACTTC. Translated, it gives CASTDPTNVEQYF. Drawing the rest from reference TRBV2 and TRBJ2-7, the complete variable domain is EPEVTQTPSHQVTQMGQEVILRCVPISNHLYFYWYRQILGQKVEFLVSFYNNEISEKSEIFDDQFSVERPDGSNFTLKIRSTKLEDSAMYFCASTDPTNVEQYFGPGTRLTVT.

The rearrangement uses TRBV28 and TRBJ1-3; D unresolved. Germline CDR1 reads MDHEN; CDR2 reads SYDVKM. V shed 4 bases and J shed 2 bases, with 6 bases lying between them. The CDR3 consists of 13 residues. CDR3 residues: CASSSQPGNTIYF. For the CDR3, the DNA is TGTGCCAGCAGTTCGCAACCTGGAAACACCATATATTTT. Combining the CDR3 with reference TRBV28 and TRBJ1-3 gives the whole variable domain DVKVTQSSRYLVKRTGEKVFLECVQDMDHENMFWYRQDPGLGLRLIYFSYDVKMKEKGDIPEGYSVSREKKERFSLILESASTNQTSMYLCASSSQPGNTIYFGEGSWLTVV.

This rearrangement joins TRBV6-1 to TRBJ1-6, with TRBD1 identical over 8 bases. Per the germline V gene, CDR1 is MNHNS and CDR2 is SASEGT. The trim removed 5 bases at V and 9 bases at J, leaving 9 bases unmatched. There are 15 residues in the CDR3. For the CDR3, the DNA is TGTGCCAGCAGTCTGACAGGGGCGTCTCGTTCACCCCTCCACTTT. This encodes CASSLTGASRSPLHF.

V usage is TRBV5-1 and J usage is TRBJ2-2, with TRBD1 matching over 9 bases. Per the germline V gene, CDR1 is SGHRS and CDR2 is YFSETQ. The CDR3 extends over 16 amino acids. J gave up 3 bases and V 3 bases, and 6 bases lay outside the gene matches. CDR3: CASSSVTGGYTGELFF. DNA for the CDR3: TGCGCCAGCAGCTCTGTAACAGGGGGCTACACCGGGGAGCTGTTTTTT.

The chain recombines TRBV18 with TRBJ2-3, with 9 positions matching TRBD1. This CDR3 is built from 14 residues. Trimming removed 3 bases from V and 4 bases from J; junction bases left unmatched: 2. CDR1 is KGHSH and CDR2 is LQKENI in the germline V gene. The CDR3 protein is CASSPGQGSDTQYF. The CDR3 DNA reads TGTGCCAGCTCACCCGGACAGGGGTCAGATACGCAGTATTTT.

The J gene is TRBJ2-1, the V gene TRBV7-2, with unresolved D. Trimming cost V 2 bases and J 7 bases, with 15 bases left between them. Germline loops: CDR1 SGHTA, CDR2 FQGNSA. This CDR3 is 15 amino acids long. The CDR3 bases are TGTGCCAGCAGCTTACTAACCCGGAGTGGGAATGAGCAGTTCTTC. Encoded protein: CASSLLTRSGNEQFF.

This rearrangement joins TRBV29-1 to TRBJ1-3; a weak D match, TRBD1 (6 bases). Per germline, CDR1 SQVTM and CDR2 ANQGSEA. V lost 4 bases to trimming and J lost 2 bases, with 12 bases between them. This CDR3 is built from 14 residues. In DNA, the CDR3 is TGCAGCGTTGGGGAACAGGGACCTGGAAACACCATATATTTT. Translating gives CSVGEQGPGNTIYF.

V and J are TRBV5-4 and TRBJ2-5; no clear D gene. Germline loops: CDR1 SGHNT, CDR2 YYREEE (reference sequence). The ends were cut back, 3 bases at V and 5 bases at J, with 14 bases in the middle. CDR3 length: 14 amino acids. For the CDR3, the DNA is TGTGCCAGCAGCTCCGACGACCATCTGGAGACCCAGTACTTC. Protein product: CASSSDDHLETQYF.

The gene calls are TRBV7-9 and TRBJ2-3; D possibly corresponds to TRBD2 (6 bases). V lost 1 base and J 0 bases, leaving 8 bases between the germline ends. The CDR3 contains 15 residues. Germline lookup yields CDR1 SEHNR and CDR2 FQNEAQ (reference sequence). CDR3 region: CASSLVSGSTDTQYF. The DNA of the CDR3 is TGTGCCAGCAGCTTAGTTAGCGGAAGCACAGATACGCAGTATTTT.

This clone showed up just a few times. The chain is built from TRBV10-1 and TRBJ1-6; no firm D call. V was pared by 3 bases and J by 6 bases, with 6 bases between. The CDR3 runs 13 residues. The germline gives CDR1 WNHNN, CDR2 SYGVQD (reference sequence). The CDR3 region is CASSDSLNSPLHF. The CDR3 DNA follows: TGCGCCAGCAGTGATTCCCTTAATTCACCCCTCCACTTT.